Listed here is a single T cell receptor beta chain. Its specificity is not known. cDNA serving as the sequencing template came from extracted, reverse transcribed RNA. TCRdb keeps only in-frame clones here, not all; method: immunoSEQ multiplex PCR. The sample carries 90,000 to 120,000 clones, 84% recorded once. Treatment defined: oral pan-JAK inhibitor, 5-10 mg twice daily. The sample originates from a study of CD8+ T cells in alopecia areata. About the study: Oral tofacitinib (5 to 10 mg twice daily) was administered to treated patients.

Study-wide results and caveats: Many expanded lesional clones persisted in scalp and blood during tofacitinib. For baseline CD8+ expansion, any link to response stays uncertain with one nonresponder.

This clonotype was sampled from a human donor with alopecia areata. Source: CD8+ T cells sorted from blood, taken at week 24, from a patient treated with tofacitinib.

The CDR3 is CASSSGQPIYGYTF. The CDR3 DNA follows: TGTGCCAGCAGCTCTGGACAGCCTATCTATGGCTACACCTTC. V gene TRBV7-9 combines with J gene TRBJ1-2, with a tentative D call TRBD1 (6 bases). The germline V and J ends were trimmed by 4 bases and 4 bases, with 13 bases remaining between them. The germline V gene has CDR1 SEHNR and CDR2 FQNEAQ (reference sequence). This CDR3 is built from 14 residues.